A single sample gave rise to the 28 T cell receptor beta chains below, sequenced in a study of blood T cell repertoires in COVID-19. Here immunoSEQ multiplex PCR was the method, and the copy in TCRdb shows in-frame clones only, minus some. The sample includes just over 250,000 clones, 91% of them seen just once. The sample comprised peripheral blood. These receptors were obtained from a person aged 18 to 29 with COVID-19, enrolled during active disease.

The J gene is TRBJ2-5, the V gene TRBV2; D possibly corresponds to TRBD2 (6 bases). The V and J ends lost 0 bases and 2 bases respectively, with 7 bases between them. Germline-derived CDR1 and CDR2 are SNHLY and FYNNEI. This CDR3 spans 14 amino acids. The CDR3 coding sequence is TGTGCCAGCAGTGAAGCGGGAGGTCAAGAGACCCAGTACTTC. Amino acids: CASSEAGGQETQYF.

The chain is built from TRBV2 and TRBJ1-5; maybe TRBD1 (6 bases). Per germline, CDR1 SNHLY and CDR2 FYNNEI. V lost 5 bases and J 3 bases, leaving 11 bases between the germline ends. The CDR3 totals 14 residues. The CDR3 DNA is TGTGCCAGCAGTCAAACAGGGAACAATCAGCCCCAGCATTTT. As protein: CASSQTGNNQPQHF.

CDR3 nucleotide sequence: TGTGCCAGCAGTCAATCTAGCGGAAAGCTCCAAGAGACCCAGTACTTC. Translating it yields CASSQSSGKLQETQYF. This chain links TRBV12-1 with TRBJ2-5; TRBD2 is the table's D call, not checked against the DNA. TRBV12-1 is a documented pseudogene. This CDR3 has 16 amino acids.

The V gene is TRBV27, the J gene TRBJ2-1; 7 bases are a match to TRBD2. This CDR3 has 16 residues. Per the germline V gene, CDR1 is MNHEY and CDR2 is SMNVEV (reference sequence). The junction had 4 bases not matched to a gene; V was cut back by 1 base and J by 1 base. The CDR3 region has the DNA TGTGCCAGCAGTTTATTGGGCGGGAGTTCCTACAATGAGCAGTTCTTC. Encoded protein: CASSLLGGSSYNEQFF.

The chain is built from TRBV13 and TRBJ1-4, with D possibly matching TRBD1 (6 bases). Germline-derived CDR1 and CDR2 are PRHDT and FYEKMQ (reference sequence). The CDR3 totals 17 residues. V shed 5 bases and J shed 0 bases, with 16 bases lying between them. The CDR3 bases are TGTGCCAGCAGCCGACGGTGGACAGAAGCAACTAATGAAAAACTGTTTTTT. Translated: CASSRRWTEATNEKLFF.

The rearrangement uses TRBV13 and TRBJ2-7; D may be TRBD1 (5 bases). Trimming cost V 2 bases and J 3 bases, with 5 bases left between them. The CDR3 is made up of 12 amino acids. Per germline, CDR1 PRHDT and CDR2 FYEKMQ (reference sequence). The CDR3 protein is CASSLTGYEQYF. In DNA form, the CDR3 reads TGTGCCAGCAGCTTAACAGGCTACGAGCAGTACTTC. The complete variable domain, with remaining parts taken from reference TRBV13 and TRBJ2-7, reads AAGVIQSPRHLIKEKRETATLKCYPIPRHDTVYWYQQGPGQDPQFLISFYEKMQSDKGSIPDRFSAQQFSDYHSELNMSSLELGDSALYFCASSLTGYEQYFGPGTRLTVT.

This chain links TRBV7-9 with TRBJ2-3, with D perhaps matching TRBD2 (5 bases). Trimming stripped 7 bases from V and 11 bases from J, with 19 bases between. This CDR3 region has 13 residues. Per germline, CDR1 SEHNR and CDR2 FQNEAQ (reference sequence). The DNA for the CDR3 is TGTGCCAGCACCCTTGGAGGATCCGGCCGGCAGTATTTT. Translated, it gives CASTLGGSGRQYF.

V is TRBV5-1 and J is TRBJ1-4; D may be TRBD1 (5 bases). The CDR3 sequence is 15 residues long. Germline V lookup: CDR1 SGHRS, CDR2 YFSETQ. V was pared by 4 bases and J by 5 bases, with 15 bases between. In nucleotides, the CDR3 is TGCGCCAGCAGCCGCCGGGGAGGGGACAATGAAAAACTGTTTTTT. Translating gives CASSRRGGDNEKLFF.

The chain joins TRBV29-1 to TRBJ1-2; a weak D match, TRBD1 (5 bases). V lost 5 bases, J lost 0 bases, and 10 bases lay in between. Germline CDR1 is SQVTM and CDR2 is ANQGSEA. The CDR3 runs 13 residues. Here the CDR3 reads CSVSQDSNYGYTF. The CDR3 DNA follows: TGCAGCGTTTCACAGGATTCTAACTATGGCTACACCTTC. Drawing the rest from reference TRBV29-1 and TRBJ1-2, the complete variable domain is SAVISQKPSRDICQRGTSLTIQCQVDSQVTMMFWYRQQPGQSLTLIATANQGSEATYESGFVIDKFPISRPNLTFSTLTVSNMSPEDSSIYLCSVSQDSNYGYTFGSGTRLTVV.

The chain is built from TRBV28 and TRBJ1-2; no clear D. The germline gives CDR1 MDHEN, CDR2 SYDVKM. Trimming removed 5 bases from V and 1 base from J, with 8 bases in between. The CDR3 consists of 13 residues. The CDR3 coding sequence is TGTGCCAGCAGTACGGGGTTTAACTATGGCTACACCTTC. It codes for CASSTGFNYGYTF.

Only one count was recorded for this clone. The CDR3 nucleotides read TGCGCCAGCGAGGACAGGCCATCTTCCTACGAGCAGTACTTC. It is translated as CASEDRPSSYEQYF. The chain links TRBV10-2 to TRBJ2-7, with 7 bases that match TRBD1. The CDR3 totals 14 residues. V shed 8 bases, J shed 1 base, and the junction held 8 bases outside the gene matches. CDR1 is WSHSY and CDR2 is SAAADI in the germline V gene.

The rearrangement joins TRBV18 to TRBJ2-5, with 8 nucleotides matching TRBD2. CDR1 is KGHSH and CDR2 is LQKENI in the germline V gene. The CDR3 extends over 14 amino acids. Unmatched junction bases numbered 3, after V lost 3 bases and J lost 3 bases. CDR3 sequence reads: CASSPLAGKETQYF. The CDR3 DNA follows: TGTGCCAGCTCACCTCTAGCGGGCAAAGAGACCCAGTACTTC.

This clone was detected ten times or more. The chain joins TRBV18 to TRBJ1-2; TRBD1 might be the D (5 bases). Between the trimmed V and J ends, which lost 4 bases and 8 bases, there was a span of 17 bases. The CDR3 is 14 amino acids. Germline CDR1 reads KGHSH; CDR2 reads LQKENI. CDR3 in DNA: TGTGCCAGCTCACTAGCTGTCGGGGGTGGAGGCTACACCTTC. Translation: CASSLAVGGGGYTF.

CDR3 in amino acids: CASSLYKEGTGELFF. The CDR3 DNA follows: TGTGCCAGCAGCTTGTATAAAGAGGGAACCGGGGAGCTGTTTTTT. This chain connects TRBV6-2 or TRBV6-3 to TRBJ2-2; TRBD2 is a possible D gene (5 bases). The CDR3 has 15 residues. V gave up 6 bases and J gave up 5 bases, with 16 bases separating them. The germline CDR1 and CDR2 sequences are MNHEY and SVGEGT.

The genes are TRBV25-1 and TRBJ2-5; 7 nucleotides match TRBD2. The junction had 10 bases not matched to a gene; V was cut back by 2 bases and J by 4 bases. This CDR3 spans 16 amino acids. From germline, CDR1 is MGHDK and CDR2 SYGVNS. The CDR3 spells CASSEPPGGGGETQYF. The DNA for the CDR3 is TGTGCCAGCAGTGAACCCCCGGGGGGAGGTGGAGAGACCCAGTACTTC. Filled out from reference TRBV25-1 and TRBJ2-5, the complete variable domain reads EADIYQTPRYLVIGTGKKITLECSQTMGHDKMYWYQQDPGMELHLIHYSYGVNSTEKGDLSSESTVSRIRTEHFPLTLESARPSHTSQYLCASSEPPGGGGETQYFGPGTRLLVL.

The chain is built from TRBV5-6 and TRBJ1-1, with a possible D match to TRBD1 (6 bases). CDR1 is SGHDT and CDR2 is YYEEEE in the germline V gene. There are 16 residues in the CDR3. The V and J ends lost 1 base and 2 bases respectively, with 15 bases between them. The CDR3 is CASSLFSRTVNTEAFF. DNA of the CDR3: TGTGCCAGCAGCTTGTTTTCTAGGACAGTTAACACTGAAGCTTTCTTT.

This clone was seen only a few times. CDR3 loop: CATSDMSFEGNEQFF. DNA for the CDR3: TGTGCCACCAGTGATATGAGTTTCGAGGGTAATGAGCAGTTCTTC. The V and J genes are TRBV24-1 and TRBJ2-1; D is perhaps TRBD2 (5 bases). The germline V gene encodes CDR1 KGHDR and CDR2 SFDVKD. V was pared by 3 bases and J by 7 bases, with 15 bases between. CDR3 length: 15 residues.

The gene calls are TRBV3-1 (or the pseudogene TRBV3-2) and TRBJ2-1; no clear D gene. This CDR3 is 12 amino acids long. Looked up from germline, CDR1 is LGHDT and CDR2 is YNNKEL (reference sequence). V was cut by 4 bases and J by 10 bases, with 11 bases left in between. The chain's CDR3 is CASSPDAREQFF. The CDR3 nucleotides are TGTGCCAGCAGCCCAGATGCCCGGGAGCAGTTCTTC.

The rearrangement links TRBV27 to TRBJ2-7; 12 bases are shared with TRBD2. This CDR3 contains 14 residues. Germline V gene sequence: CDR1 MNHEY, CDR2 SMNVEV (reference sequence). V dropped 3 bases and J dropped 3; count of bases not matched to a gene: 0. The CDR3 reads CASSLTSGGYEQYF. In DNA, the CDR3 is TGTGCCAGCAGTTTGACTAGCGGGGGCTACGAGCAGTACTTC.

About this clone itself: Other nucleotide sequences from this sample produce the same CDR3. The chain employs TRBV4-1 and TRBJ2-7; D is ambiguous. Germline CDR1 and CDR2: MGHRA and YSYEKL. CDR3 length equals 14 residues. The V gene lost 0 bases and the J gene lost 0 bases, with 6 bases spanning the gap. CDR3 loop: CASSQDQASYEQYF. CDR3 DNA: TGCGCCAGCAGCCAAGATCAAGCCTCCTACGAGCAGTACTTC.

V and J are TRBV10-3 and TRBJ1-4, with D perhaps matching TRBD1 (6 bases). V lost 3 bases and J lost 8, with 13 bases in between. Germline V gene sequence: CDR1 ENHRY, CDR2 SYGVKD. CDR3 length equals 14 residues. This chain's CDR3 is CAISEGQGMEKLFF. The CDR3 region has the DNA TGTGCCATCAGTGAAGGGCAGGGGATGGAAAAACTGTTTTTT.

J is TRBJ2-7 and V is TRBV5-1, with 11 bases fitting TRBD2. The germline CDR1 and CDR2 sequences are SGHRS and YFSETQ. Trimming removed 4 bases from V and 2 bases from J; junction bases left unmatched: 8. CDR3 size: 16 residues. The CDR3 here is CASSQTGTSGAYEQYF. CDR3 sequence (DNA): TGCGCCAGCAGCCAGACCGGGACTAGCGGCGCCTACGAGCAGTACTTC.

The chain has TRBV24-1 and TRBJ2-7; 9 bases agree with TRBD1. Germline-derived CDR1 and CDR2 are KGHDR and SFDVKD. The CDR3 totals 18 residues. J gave up 4 bases and V 4 bases, and 16 bases lay outside the gene matches. The CDR3 nucleotides are TGTGCCACCAGTGACGAATTCACAGGGGGCCGTCGGTATTACGAGCAGTACTTC. Protein product: CATSDEFTGGRRYYEQYF.

The count of this clone is one. J is TRBJ2-3 and V is TRBV9, with D perhaps matching TRBD1 (6 bases). Germline loops: CDR1 SGDLS, CDR2 YYNGEE. The V gene lost 4 bases and the J gene lost 6 bases, with 12 bases spanning the gap. This CDR3 is 13 amino acids long. CDR3 residues: CASSLYQGDTQYF. CDR3 in DNA: TGTGCCAGCAGCCTCTACCAGGGGGATACGCAGTATTTT.

The CDR3 reads CASSLGAGSTGELFF. The CDR3 nucleotides are TGTGCCAGCAGCCTGGGGGCGGGAAGTACCGGGGAGCTGTTTTTT. The chain has TRBV5-6 and TRBJ2-2; possibly TRBD1 or TRBD2 for D (6 bases each). The CDR3 covers 15 residues. Trimming stripped 4 bases from V and 5 bases from J, with 15 bases between. Germline loops: CDR1 SGHDT, CDR2 YYEEEE.

This rearrangement joins TRBV5-1 to TRBJ2-5; no clear D. This CDR3 comprises 15 residues. Germline V gives CDR1 SGHRS, CDR2 YFSETQ. The ends were cut back, 3 bases at V and 0 bases at J, with 12 bases in the middle. The CDR3 DNA reads as TGCGCCAGCAGCTACGGTCTGCCCTACCAAGAGACCCAGTACTTC. This translates into CASSYGLPYQETQYF. The full variable domain, its missing parts supplied by reference TRBV5-1 and TRBJ2-5, is KAGVTQTPRYLIKTRGQQVTLSCSPISGHRSVSWYQQTPGQGLQFLFEYFSETQRNKGNFPGRFSGRQFSNSRSEMNVSTLELGDSALYLCASSYGLPYQETQYFGPGTRLLVL.

The V call is TRBV28, the J call TRBJ1-4; the match to TRBD1 covers 8 bases. This CDR3 has 13 amino acids. Germline assignment: CDR1 MDHEN and CDR2 SYDVKM. Germline trimming cut 3 bases from V and 10 bases from J; bases unmatched to any gene: 4. The CDR3 DNA follows: TGTGCCAGCAGTTTTTTTACAGGGGGAAAACTGTTTTTT. Amino acid sequence: CASSFFTGGKLFF.

The chain couples TRBV7-2 to TRBJ2-7, with TRBD2 matching over 9 bases. The CDR3 runs to 14 residues. The germline CDR1 and CDR2 sequences are SGHTA and FQGNSA. V was pared by 2 bases and J by 1 base, with 0 bases of the junction left unmatched. The CDR3 region has the DNA TGTGCCAGCAGCTTACTAGCGGGATCCTACGAGCAGTACTTC. Translation gives CASSLLAGSYEQYF. Together with reference TRBV7-2 and TRBJ2-7, the CDR3 gives the full variable domain: GAGVSQSPSNKVTEKGKDVELRCDPISGHTALYWYRQSLGQGLEFLIYFQGNSAPDKSGLPSDRFSAERTGGSVSTLTIQRTQQEDSAVYLCASSLLAGSYEQYFGPGTRLTVT.